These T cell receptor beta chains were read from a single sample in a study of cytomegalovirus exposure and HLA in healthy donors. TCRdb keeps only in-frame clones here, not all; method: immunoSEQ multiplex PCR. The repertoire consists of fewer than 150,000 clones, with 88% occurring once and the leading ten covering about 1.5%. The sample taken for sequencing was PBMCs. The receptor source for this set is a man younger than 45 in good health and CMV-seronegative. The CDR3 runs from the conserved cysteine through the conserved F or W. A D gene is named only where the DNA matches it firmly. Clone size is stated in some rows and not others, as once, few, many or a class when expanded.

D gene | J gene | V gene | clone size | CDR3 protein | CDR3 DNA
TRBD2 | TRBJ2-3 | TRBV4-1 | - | CASRTSGRTDTQYF | TGCGCCAGCAGGACTAGCGGGAGAACAGATACGCAGTATTTT
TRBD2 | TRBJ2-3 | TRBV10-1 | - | CASSESITSGRSRTDTQYF | TGCGCCAGCAGTGAGTCGATTACTAGCGGGAGGTCTAGAACAGATACGCAGTATTTT
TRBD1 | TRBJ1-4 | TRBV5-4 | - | CASSRDRDRSNEKLFF | TGTGCCAGCAGCCGGGACCGGGACAGAAGTAATGAAAAACTGTTTTTT
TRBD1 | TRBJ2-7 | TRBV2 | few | CASRVGQGINEQYF | TGTGCCAGCAGAGTGGGACAGGGGATAAACGAGCAGTACTTC
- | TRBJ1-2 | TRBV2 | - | CARLSDSNYGYTF | TGTGCCAGGCTTAGTGATAGTAACTATGGCTACACCTTC
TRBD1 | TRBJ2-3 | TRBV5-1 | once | CASSLGAHRGIGMDTQYF | TGCGCCAGCAGCTTGGGGGCCCACAGGGGGATCGGTATGGATACGCAGTATTTT
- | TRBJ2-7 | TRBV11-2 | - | CASRHRGYEQYF | TGTGCCAGCAGACATAGGGGCTACGAGCAGTACTTC
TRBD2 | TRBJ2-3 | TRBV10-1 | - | CASAPGLASTDTQYF | TGCGCCAGCGCTCCGGGACTAGCTAGCACAGATACGCAGTATTTT
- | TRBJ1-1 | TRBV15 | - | CATSAGGGVEAFF | TGTGCCACCAGCGCGGGAGGCGGGGTTGAAGCTTTCTTT
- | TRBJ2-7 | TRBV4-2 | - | CASSQDDLGGRDTHYEQYF | TGTGCCAGCAGCCAAGACGACCTGGGTGGACGGGACACCCACTACGAGCAGTACTTC
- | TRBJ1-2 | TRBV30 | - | CAWSGGGSGYTF | TGTGCCTGGAGTGGGGGAGGTAGCGGCTACACCTTC
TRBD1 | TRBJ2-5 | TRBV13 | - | CASSSRGKETQYF | TGTGCCAGCAGCTCCAGGGGGAAGGAGACCCAGTACTTC
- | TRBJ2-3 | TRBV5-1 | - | CASSLIPGSTDTQYF | TGCGCCAGCAGCTTAATCCCCGGTAGCACAGATACGCAGTATTTT
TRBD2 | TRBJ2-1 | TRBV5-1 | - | CASLKGLAGVGDEQFF | TGCGCCAGCCTGAAGGGGCTAGCGGGGGTAGGAGATGAGCAGTTCTTC
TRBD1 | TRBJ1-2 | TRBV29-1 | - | CSVEDLDRGLGGYTF | TGCAGCGTTGAAGATCTGGACAGGGGGTTGGGTGGCTACACCTTC
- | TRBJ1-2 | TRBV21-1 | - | CASSKVIEETDSPLGYTF | TGTGCCAGCAGCAAAGTAATCGAAGAGACCGACAGTCCGCTTGGCTACACCTTC
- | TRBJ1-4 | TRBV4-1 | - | CASSQTEARSINEKLFF | TGCGCCAGCAGCCAAACCGAAGCACGATCGATTAATGAAAAACTGTTTTTT
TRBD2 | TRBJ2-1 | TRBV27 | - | CASSRRYGGDEQFF | TGTGCCAGCAGTCGGAGGTATGGGGGGGATGAGCAGTTCTTC
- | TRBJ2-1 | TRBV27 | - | CASRPGQSSYNEQFF | TGTGCCAGCAGGCCCGGACAGAGCTCCTACAATGAGCAGTTCTTC
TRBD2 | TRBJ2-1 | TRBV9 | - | CASSPGLPLRNEQFF | TGTGCCAGCAGCCCGGGACTACCCCTTAGGAATGAGCAGTTCTTC
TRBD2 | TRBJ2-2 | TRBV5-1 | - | CASSLAAGEGRELFF | TGCGCCAGCAGCTTGGCCGCGGGGGAGGGCCGGGAGCTGTTTTTT
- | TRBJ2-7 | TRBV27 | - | CASRDLRSSYEQYF | TGTGCCAGCAGAGACCTGCGGAGCTCCTACGAGCAGTACTTC
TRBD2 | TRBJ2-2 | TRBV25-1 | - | CASSLSGRAGELFF | TGTGCCAGCAGTCTTTCCGGGAGGGCCGGGGAGCTGTTTTTT
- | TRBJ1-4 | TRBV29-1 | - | CSSSENGNEKLFF | TGCAGCTCCTCGGAGAATGGTAATGAAAAACTGTTTTTT
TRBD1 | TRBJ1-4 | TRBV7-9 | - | CASSTTDRAPEKLFF | TGTGCCAGCAGCACGACGGACAGGGCCCCCGAAAAACTGTTTTTT
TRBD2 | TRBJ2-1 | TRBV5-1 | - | CASSDHLSGTRTNNEQFF | TGCGCCAGCAGCGACCACCTTAGCGGGACTCGAACAAACAATGAGCAGTTCTTC
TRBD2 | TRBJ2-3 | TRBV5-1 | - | CASSLNEGGNTDTQYF | TGCGCCAGCAGCTTAAACGAGGGAGGGAACACAGATACGCAGTATTTT
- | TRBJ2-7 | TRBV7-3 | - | CASSPVRLEQYF | TGTGCCAGCAGCCCGGTCCGCTTGGAGCAGTACTTC
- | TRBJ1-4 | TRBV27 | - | CATSDPGEKLFF | TGTGCCACCTCAGACCCGGGGGAAAAACTGTTTTTT
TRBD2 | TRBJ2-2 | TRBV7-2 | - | CASSLAQGGFLAAFTGELFF | TGTGCCAGCAGCTTAGCGCAAGGAGGGTTTCTAGCGGCTTTCACCGGGGAGCTGTTTTTT
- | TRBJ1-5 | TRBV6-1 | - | CATNRQPQHF | TGTGCCACTAACAGACAGCCCCAGCATTTT
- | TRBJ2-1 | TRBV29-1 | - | CSVEWQDSYNEQFF | TGCAGCGTTGAATGGCAGGACTCCTACAATGAGCAGTTCTTC
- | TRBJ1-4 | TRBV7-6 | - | CASSLIWGGLSEKLFF | TGTGCCAGCAGCTTAATATGGGGGGGGCTAAGTGAAAAACTGTTTTTT
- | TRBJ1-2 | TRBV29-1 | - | CSAELTALGGYGYTF | TGCAGCGCTGAGCTAACAGCCCTCGGGGGCTATGGCTACACCTTC
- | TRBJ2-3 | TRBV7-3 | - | CASSLGGTGLADTQYF | TGTGCCAGCAGCTTAGGTGGGACGGGACTCGCAGATACGCAGTATTTT
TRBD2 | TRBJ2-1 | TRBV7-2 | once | CASSLTPGLEFF | TGTGCCAGCAGCCTTACACCGGGACTAGAGTTCTTC
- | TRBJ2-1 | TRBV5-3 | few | CARSLFEEDNEQFF | TGTGCCAGAAGCTTGTTTGAGGAGGACAATGAGCAGTTCTTC
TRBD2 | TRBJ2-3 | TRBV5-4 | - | CASSLSGLDTQYF | TGTGCCAGCAGCCTTAGCGGGTTAGATACGCAGTATTTT
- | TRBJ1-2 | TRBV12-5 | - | CASGLKASRRGYTF | TGTGCTAGTGGTTTAAAGGCATCTCGGAGAGGCTACACCTTC
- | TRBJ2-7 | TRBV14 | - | CASSRYDNHDEQYF | TGTGCCAGCAGCCGTTACGACAATCATGACGAGCAGTACTTC
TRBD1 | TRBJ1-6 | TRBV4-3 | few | CASSQEQGVGSPLHF | TGCGCCAGCAGCCAGGAACAGGGGGTTGGTTCACCCCTCCACTTT
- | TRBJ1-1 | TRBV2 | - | CASSEYRGLGTEAFF | TGTGCCAGCAGTGAGTATCGGGGTTTGGGCACTGAAGCTTTCTTT
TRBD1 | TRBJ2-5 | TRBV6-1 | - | CASTDRGHGETQYF | TGTGCCAGCACCGACAGGGGGCACGGAGAGACCCAGTACTTC
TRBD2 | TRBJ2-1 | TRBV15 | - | CATSRGLAGTEQFF | TGTGCCACCAGCAGAGGGCTAGCGGGAACTGAGCAGTTCTTC
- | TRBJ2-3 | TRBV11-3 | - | CASSLGTGITDTQYF | TGTGCCAGCAGCTTAGGCACAGGAATCACAGATACGCAGTATTTT